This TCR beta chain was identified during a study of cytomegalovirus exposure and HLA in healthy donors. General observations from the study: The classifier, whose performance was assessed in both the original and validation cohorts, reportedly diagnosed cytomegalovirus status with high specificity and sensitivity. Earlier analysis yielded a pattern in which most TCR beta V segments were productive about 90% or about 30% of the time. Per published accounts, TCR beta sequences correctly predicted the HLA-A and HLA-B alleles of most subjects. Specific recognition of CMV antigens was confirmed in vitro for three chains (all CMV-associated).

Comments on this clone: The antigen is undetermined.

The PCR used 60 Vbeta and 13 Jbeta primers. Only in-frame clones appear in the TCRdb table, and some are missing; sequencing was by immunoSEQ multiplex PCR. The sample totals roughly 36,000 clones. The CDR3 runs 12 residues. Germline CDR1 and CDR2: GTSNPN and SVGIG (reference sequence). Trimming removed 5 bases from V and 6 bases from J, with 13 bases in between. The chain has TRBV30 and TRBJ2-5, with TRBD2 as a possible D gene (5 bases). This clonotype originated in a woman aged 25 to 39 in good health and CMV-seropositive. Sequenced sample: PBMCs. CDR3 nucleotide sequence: TGTGCCTGGTCGGTTGGGAGTCAGACCCAGTACTTC. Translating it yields CAWSVGSQTQYF.